Below, one T cell receptor beta chain is given with its context. Its antigen is as yet unknown. This entry belongs to a study of T cells in Graves' hyperthyroidism and ophthalmopathy. Turning to the study itself: Prior to any treatment, at the point of initial diagnosis, peripheral blood was collected.

Study results and caveats: Most clonotypes expanded in the thyroid (above 0.001) were also present in blood.

Diagnosis relied on clinical symptoms, serum thyroxine and TRAb, thyroid ultrasound and orbital computed tomography. The length of the CDR3 is 16 residues. The germline V gene has CDR1 SGHAT and CDR2 FQNNGV. The V and J ends lost 3 bases and 3 bases, in that order; junction bases with no gene match: 8. What was amplified from RNA transcripts were TCR beta CDR3 regions. HTBI primers drove first-round RT-PCR of the TCR CDR3. TCRdb reprocessed the multiplex PCR reads with MiXCR, giving one entry per CDR3 protein. Of some 570,000 distinct CDR3 sequences in the sample, 15% to 20% are singletons; the top ten hold 17%.

The chain joins TRBV11-2 to TRBJ2-1, with 7 bases matching TRBD1. The sequenced sample was blood. The sequence was collected from a woman younger than 35 with Graves' ophthalmopathy. The CDR3 DNA sequence: TGTGCCAGCAGCTTGGAAGTGACAGGGAGCTACAATGAGCAGTTCTTC. This sequence encodes CASSLEVTGSYNEQFF.